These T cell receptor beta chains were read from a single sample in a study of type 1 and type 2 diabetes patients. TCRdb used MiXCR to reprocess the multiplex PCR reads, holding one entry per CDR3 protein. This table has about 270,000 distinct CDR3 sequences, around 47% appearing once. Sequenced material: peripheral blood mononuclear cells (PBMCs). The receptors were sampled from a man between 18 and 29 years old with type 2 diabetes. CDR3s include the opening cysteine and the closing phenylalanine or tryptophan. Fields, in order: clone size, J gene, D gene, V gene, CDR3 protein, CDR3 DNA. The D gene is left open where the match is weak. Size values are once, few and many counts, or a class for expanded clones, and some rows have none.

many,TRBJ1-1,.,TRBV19,CASRTGNTEAFF,TGTGCCAGCAGGACCGGGAACACTGAAGCTTTCTTT
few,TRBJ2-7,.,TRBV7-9,CASSLAPGEQYF,TGTGCCAGCAGCTTAGCCCCCGGCGAGCAGTACTTC
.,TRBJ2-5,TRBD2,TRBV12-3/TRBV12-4,CASSPRTSGGVGETQYF,TGTGCCAGCAGTCCCCGGACTAGCGGGGGGGTGGGGGAGACCCAGTACTTC
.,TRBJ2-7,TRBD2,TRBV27,CASSPETSGYEQYF,TGTGCCAGCAGCCCCGAGACTAGCGGTTACGAGCAGTACTTC
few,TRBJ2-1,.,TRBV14,CASSQGGALSEQFF,TGTGCCAGCAGCCAAGGTGGGGCTTTAAGTGAGCAGTTCTTC
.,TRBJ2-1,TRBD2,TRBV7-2,CASSPAGASYNEQFF,TGTGCCAGCAGCCCAGCGGGGGCATCGTACAATGAGCAGTTCTTC
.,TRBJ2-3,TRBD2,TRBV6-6,CASSYSRTSGGGDTQYF,TGTGCCAGCAGTTACTCTCGGACTAGCGGGGGAGGAGATACGCAGTATTTT
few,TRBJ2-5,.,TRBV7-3,CASSLIPGQTQYF,TGTGCCAGCAGCTTAATCCCGGGACAGACCCAGTACTTC
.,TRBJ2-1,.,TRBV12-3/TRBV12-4,CASSVVPGLDGQFF,TGTGCCAGCAGCGTAGTCCCAGGACTTGATGGGCAGTTCTTC
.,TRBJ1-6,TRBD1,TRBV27,CASSPTTGSHSPLHF,TGTGCCAGCTCCCCTACGACAGGGAGTCATTCACCCCTCCACTTT
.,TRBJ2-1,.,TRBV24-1,CATSDLLAGLGQFF,TGTGCCACCAGTGATTTGTTGGCGGGATTAGGTCAGTTCTTC
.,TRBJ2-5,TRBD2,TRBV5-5,CASSPGLAGVGTQYF,TGTGCCAGCAGCCCAGGACTAGCGGGAGTTGGGACCCAGTACTTC
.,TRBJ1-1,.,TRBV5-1,CASSSTGGNTEAFF,TGCGCCAGCAGCTCGACAGGAGGCAACACTGAAGCTTTCTTT
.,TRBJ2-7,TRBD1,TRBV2,CASSDRDREIYEQYF,TGTGCCAGCAGTGACCGGGACAGGGAAATTTACGAGCAGTACTTC
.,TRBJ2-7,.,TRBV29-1,CSGGNSYEQYF,TGCAGCGGAGGGAACTCCTACGAGCAGTACTTC
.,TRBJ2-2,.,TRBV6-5,CASSYSRDPHGELFF,TGTGCCAGCAGTTACTCGAGGGACCCTCACGGGGAGCTGTTTTTT
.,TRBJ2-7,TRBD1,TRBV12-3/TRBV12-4,CASSMDRESYEQYF,TGTGCCAGCAGCATGGACAGGGAATCCTACGAGCAGTACTTC
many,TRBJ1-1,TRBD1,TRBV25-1,CASSGDRVVTEAFF,TGTGCCAGCAGTGGGGACAGGGTGGTTACTGAAGCTTTCTTT
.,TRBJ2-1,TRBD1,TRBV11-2,CASSPNRGEQFF,TGTGCCAGCAGCCCGAACAGGGGTGAGCAGTTCTTC
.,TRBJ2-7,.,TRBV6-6,CASIDGGRSYEQYF,TGTGCCAGCATTGACGGGGGGCGGTCCTACGAGCAGTACTTC